These 4 T cell receptor beta chains were sequenced from one sample in a study of glioma-infiltrating T cells after dendritic cell vaccination. Time point meaning: after dendritic cell vaccination, including at tumor progression/relapse. Sequencing used immunoSEQ multiplex PCR; TCRdb keeps in-frame clones, though not all of them. The sample holds about 24,000 clones, just under 90% seen once. Source: blood, taken after dendritic cell vaccination. These receptors were collected from a human donor with glioblastoma.

This clone has a single count. The rearrangement uses TRBV5-1 and TRBJ2-6; TRBD2 aligns across 8 bases. The germline CDR1 and CDR2 sequences are SGHRS and YFSETQ. This CDR3 is built from 17 residues. V lost 4 bases and J lost 1; bases outside the gene matches: 7. The CDR3 nucleotides are TGCGCCAGCAGCCAAGCGGGGGCCTCGTCTGGGGCCAACGTCCTGACTTTC. Its translation: CASSQAGASSGANVLTF. The entire variable domain, with the rest obtained from reference TRBV5-1 and TRBJ2-6, is as follows: KAGVTQTPRYLIKTRGQQVTLSCSPISGHRSVSWYQQTPGQGLQFLFEYFSETQRNKGNFPGRFSGRQFSNSRSEMNVSTLELGDSALYLCASSQAGASSGANVLTFGAGSRLTVL.

The chain has TRBV27 and TRBJ1-1; D uncertain. The CDR3 extends over 14 amino acids. Germline CDR1 is MNHEY and CDR2 is SMNVEV (reference sequence). V lost 6 bases and J 4 bases, leaving 15 bases between the germline ends. The CDR3 is CASSQRGRSTEAFF. The CDR3 coding sequence is TGTGCCAGCAGCCAACGGGGTCGGAGCACTGAAGCTTTCTTT.

This chain connects TRBV20-1 to TRBJ2-5, with no clear D. The length of the CDR3 is 10 residues. The germline V gene encodes CDR1 DFQATT and CDR2 SNEGSKA (reference sequence). The V end lost 5 bases, the J end lost 5 bases, and 6 bases lay between the germline ends. CDR3 amino acids: CSAPRETQYF. CDR3 bases: TGCAGTGCTCCCCGGGAGACCCAGTACTTC.

This sequence joins TRBV5-5 and TRBJ1-5, with 8 bases aligning to TRBD1. The junction had 4 bases not matched to a gene; V was cut back by 1 base and J by 4 bases. There are 15 residues in the CDR3. From germline, CDR1 is SGHKS and CDR2 YYEKEE (reference sequence). The DNA for the CDR3 is TGTGCCAGCAGCTTGATAACAGGGGGAAATCAGCCCCAGCATTTT. It specifies CASSLITGGNQPQHF.